There are many counts of the clone carrying this T cell receptor (beta chain). The sample comes from a study of T-cell reconstitution after alpha-beta-depleted transplantation in children. Unique molecular identifiers featured in how the TCRbeta library was prepared. One entry per CDR3 protein, called by TCRdb with MiXCR from the PCR reads. The data contain some 200,000 distinct CDR3 sequences, approximately 15% of them singletons. Between the trimmed V and J ends, which lost 5 bases and 3 bases, there was a span of 16 bases. CDR3 length: 15 amino acids. Germline CDR1 SEHNR, CDR2 FQNEAQ (reference sequence).

The chain is built from TRBV7-9 and TRBJ2-5, with unresolved D. The source was PBMCs from the stem cell graft donor, collected from the stem cell graft. The receptor was derived from a human donor who donated a stem cell graft to a child with acute lymphoblastic leukemia. DNA of the CDR3: TGTGCCAGCAGCCCCAAGGGTAGTTGGGAAGAGACCCAGTACTTC. As protein: CASSPKGSWEETQYF.